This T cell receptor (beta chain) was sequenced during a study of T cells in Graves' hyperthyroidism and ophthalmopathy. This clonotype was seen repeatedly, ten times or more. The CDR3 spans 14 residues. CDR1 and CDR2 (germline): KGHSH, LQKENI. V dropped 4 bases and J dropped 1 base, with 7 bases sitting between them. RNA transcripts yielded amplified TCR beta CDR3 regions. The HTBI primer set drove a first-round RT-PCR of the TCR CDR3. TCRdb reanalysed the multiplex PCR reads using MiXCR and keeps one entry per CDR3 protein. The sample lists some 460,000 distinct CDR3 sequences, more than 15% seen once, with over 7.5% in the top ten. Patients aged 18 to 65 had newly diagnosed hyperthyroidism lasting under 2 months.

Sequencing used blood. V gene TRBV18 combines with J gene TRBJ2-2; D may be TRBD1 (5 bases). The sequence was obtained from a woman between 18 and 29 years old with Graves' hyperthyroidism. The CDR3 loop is CASSQDRNTGELFF. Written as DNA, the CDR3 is TGTGCCAGCTCACAAGACAGGAACACCGGGGAGCTGTTTTTT. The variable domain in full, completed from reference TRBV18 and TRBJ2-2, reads NAGVMQNPRHLVRRRGQEARLRCSPMKGHSHVYWYRQLPEEGLKFMVYLQKENIIDESGMPKERFSAEFPKEGPSILRIQQVVRGDSAAYFCASSQDRNTGELFFGEGSRLTVL.